These 3 T cell receptor beta chains originate from one sample sequenced in a study of T-cell reconstitution after alpha-beta-depleted transplantation in children. Researchers prepared the TCRbeta library using unique molecular identifiers, the study reports. TCRdb reprocessed the PCR reads via MiXCR and lists one record per CDR3 protein. The data show fewer than 750,000 distinct CDR3 sequences, roughly 23% seen once. This specimen consisted of PBMCs, mostly from graft donor cells, obtained 360 days after TCRalphabeta/CD19-depleted stem cell transplant. These receptor sequences come from a boy under two years old who had a stem cell transplant for acute myeloid leukemia, so the T cells may come from the graft donor.

The genes are TRBV10-3 and TRBJ2-7; 7 bases map to TRBD1. Germline V lookup: CDR1 ENHRY, CDR2 SYGVKD. J was trimmed by 5 bases and V by 9 bases; bases with no gene match: 10. CDR3 length equals 13 residues. DNA for the CDR3: TGTGCCATTAGATATGACAGGGTCAACGAGCAGTACTTC. It yields the protein CAIRYDRVNEQYF.

There are many counts of this clonotype. This sequence joins TRBV12-3 or TRBV12-4 and TRBJ2-5; 11 bases line up with TRBD2. V lost 0 bases to trimming and J lost 1 base; unmatched junction nucleotides: 1. This CDR3 contains 16 residues. The CDR3 is CASSLATSGAQETQYF. In DNA form, the CDR3 reads TGTGCCAGCAGTTTAGCGACTAGCGGGGCCCAAGAGACCCAGTACTTC.

The chain employs TRBV5-1 and TRBJ1-1, with a weak D call TRBD1 (6 bases). There are 14 residues in the CDR3. Germline CDR1 and CDR2: SGHRS and YFSETQ. Trimming removed 5 bases from V and 1 base from J, with 12 bases in between. The CDR3 loop reads CASRGAGANTEAFF. In DNA form, the CDR3 reads TGCGCCAGCAGGGGGGCAGGGGCGAACACTGAAGCTTTCTTT.